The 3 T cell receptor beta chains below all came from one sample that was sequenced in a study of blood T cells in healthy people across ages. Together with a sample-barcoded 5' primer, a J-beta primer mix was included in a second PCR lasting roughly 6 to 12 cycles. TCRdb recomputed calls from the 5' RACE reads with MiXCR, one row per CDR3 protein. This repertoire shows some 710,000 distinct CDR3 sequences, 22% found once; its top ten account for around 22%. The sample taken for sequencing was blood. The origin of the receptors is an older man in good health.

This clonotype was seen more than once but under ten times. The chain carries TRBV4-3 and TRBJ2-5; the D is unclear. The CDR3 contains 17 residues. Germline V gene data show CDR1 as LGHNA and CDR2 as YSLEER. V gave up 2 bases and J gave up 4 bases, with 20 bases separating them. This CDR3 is CASSQFPGRLDGETQYF. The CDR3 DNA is TGCGCCAGCAGCCAATTCCCGGGCCGCCTGGACGGAGAGACCCAGTACTTC.

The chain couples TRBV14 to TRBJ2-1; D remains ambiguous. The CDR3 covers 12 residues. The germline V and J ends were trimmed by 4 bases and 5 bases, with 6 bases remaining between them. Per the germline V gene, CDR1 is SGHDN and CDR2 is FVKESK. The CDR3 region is CASSLLHNEQFF. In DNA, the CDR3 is TGTGCCAGCAGCCTACTCCACAATGAGCAGTTCTTC.

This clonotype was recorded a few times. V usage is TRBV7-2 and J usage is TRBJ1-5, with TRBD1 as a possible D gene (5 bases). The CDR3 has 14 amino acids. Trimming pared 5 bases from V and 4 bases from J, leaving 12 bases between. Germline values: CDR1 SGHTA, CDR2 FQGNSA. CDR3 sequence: CASSKVQGNQPQHF. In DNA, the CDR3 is TGTGCCAGCAGCAAGGTGCAGGGAAATCAGCCCCAGCATTTT.